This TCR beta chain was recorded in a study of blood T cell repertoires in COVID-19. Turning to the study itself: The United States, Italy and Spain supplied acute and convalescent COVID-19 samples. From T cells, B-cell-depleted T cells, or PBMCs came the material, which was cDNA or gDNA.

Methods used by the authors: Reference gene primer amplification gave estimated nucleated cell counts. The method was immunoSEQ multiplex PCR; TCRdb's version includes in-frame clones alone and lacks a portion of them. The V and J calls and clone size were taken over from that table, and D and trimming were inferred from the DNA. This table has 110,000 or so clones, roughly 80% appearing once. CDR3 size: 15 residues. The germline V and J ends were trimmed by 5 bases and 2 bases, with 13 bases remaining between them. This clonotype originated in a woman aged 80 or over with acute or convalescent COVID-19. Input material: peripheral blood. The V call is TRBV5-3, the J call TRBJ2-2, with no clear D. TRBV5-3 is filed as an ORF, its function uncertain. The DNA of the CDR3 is TGTGCCAGAAGGAGCGAGGCCTCAAACACCGGGGAGCTGTTTTTT. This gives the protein CARRSEASNTGELFF.